What follows is one T cell receptor beta chain and its context. Its antigen remains undetermined. No much larger clone is present one base from it, and per-base qualities are unavailable. This specimen belongs to a study of regulatory and conventional T cells in RAG deficiency (dated by TCRdb to 2016 to 2017). With regard to the full study: High-throughput TCR beta sequencing was used to compare the diversity and composition of the Treg, conventional CD4+ and CD8+ T cell repertoires of RAG-deficient patients with those of healthy controls.

Libraries came from the immunoSEQ multiplex PCR assay. Rearranged TCR beta chain products were amplified from genomic DNA of sorted T-cell subsets and sequenced. The published analysis was carried out like this. Shannon entropy and Simpson indices were used to quantify the repertoire diversity of productive TCR beta rearrangements. Clonal expansion was assessed using the summed frequency of the 100 most abundant productive TCR beta clonotypes among total reads. A self-reactivity index based on amino acid usage at CDR3beta positions 6 and 7 was applied to the TRB repertoires. Two-way ANOVA was applied to the repertoire analyses, whereas Student t or Mann-Whitney tests were applied to the flow cytometric analyses. This immuneACCESS table, as held by TCRdb, lists in-frame sequences with V and J called but not all clones. Of the missing ones, under half trace to an unresolved V gene in checked studies; the others have no known cause. V, J and clone size are taken as reported in that table, and D and trimming were inferred from the DNA itself. Recorded for this sample are more than 20,000 clones; 95% to 97% of them occurred a single time. Clones ranked in the top ten supply 1.3% of the sample.

Conventional CD4+ T cells were purified from blood as CD25-low CD127-high cells before genomic DNA extraction. For repertoire analyses, the comparison group consisted of eight healthy control donors. The germline V gene (reference sequence) sets CDR1 to SGHNT and CDR2 to YYREEE. The CDR3 measures 16 amino acids from cysteine to phenylalanine. Kept here is only the CDR3 DNA, which spans 48 bases and is read in frame from base 1. Trimming removed 0 bases from V and 3 bases from J; the gene matches leave 2 bases unexplained. The study at large found these results: Shorter CDR3 lengths were found in all patient T-cell subsets, and >85% Treg-Tconv repertoire overlap at nucleotide and amino acid level was observed in Omenn syndrome patients. Compared with controls, Omenn syndrome and CID/AS patients had about 100-fold fewer unique TCR beta sequences in Treg cells, whereas the reduction in the other subsets was around 10-fold. Some T-cell subset analyses were not done for some subjects. The CD25-high CD127-low cells sorted from Omenn syndrome patients may be peripherally activated cells rather than true Treg cells. Markedly lower Shannon entropy and higher Simpson indices were observed in RAG-deficient patients than in control T-cell subpopulations.

The data were also submitted as part of a second study, on regulatory T cells. Reported in the second study: The multiplex PCR relied on 52 forward TRBV primers and 13 reverse TRBJ primers, and amplification bias was corrected through assay-based and computational methods. Patient repertoires showed restricted unique TRB V-J pairs and skewed V and J gene usage, most marked in regulatory T cells. The study compared T-cell receptor beta repertoires of sorted regulatory, conventional CD4+ and CD8+ T cells between CD3G-deficient patients and healthy controls. Peripheral blood mononuclear cells were isolated by Ficoll density separation. Within the immunoSEQ assay, multiplex PCR amplified rearranged TRB loci from genomic DNA. TRB amplicons were sequenced on an Illumina HiSeq platform. Raw sequences were error-filtered and aligned to reference gene sequences by custom algorithms, then analyzed with the immunoSEQ online tools. Productive and nonproductive TRB rearrangement frequencies were evaluated among both unique and total sequences. Groups were compared by t tests, Mann-Whitney tests or two-way ANOVA performed in Prism software.

The rearranged segments are TRBV5-4 and TRBJ2-7, and TRBD2 matches 14 of the central bases. This sequence was found in a human donor in good health. Sequencing was done on a sample of CD25- CD4+ T cells sorted from blood. At the DNA level, the sequence is TGTGCCAGCAGCTTGGACGGGACTAGCGGGGGCTACGAGCAGTACTTC. Its translation is CASSLDGTSGGYEQYF.